Presented here are 25 T cell receptor beta chains from one specimen sequenced in a study of T-cell memory formation after mild COVID-19. Via MiXCR, TCRdb re-called the 5' RACE reads, giving one row per CDR3 protein. The sample records about 190,000 distinct CDR3 sequences, around 26% being singletons. The sequenced sample consisted of PBMCs or a T cell subset sorted from them (not recorded which). These receptors originate from an adult woman who had mild COVID-19 (a few samples of this study predate the infection). Cell type and time point are not known.

The sample holds a few counts of this clonotype. The rearrangement joins TRBV20-1 to TRBJ2-1, with TRBD1 matching 9 bases. The V gene end was trimmed by 3 bases and the J gene end by 6 bases; junction bases not matched to a gene: 12. There are 16 residues in the CDR3. The germline V gene has CDR1 DFQATT and CDR2 SNEGSKA (reference sequence). CDR3 loop: CSARFQGTGYSNEQFF. The CDR3 DNA follows: TGCAGTGCTAGGTTCCAAGGGACAGGGTATTCCAATGAGCAGTTCTTC.

This sequence joins TRBV7-2 and TRBJ2-2; the D is unclear. The V and J ends lost 6 bases and 4 bases respectively, with 3 bases between them. From germline, CDR1 is SGHTA and CDR2 FQGNSA. The CDR3 is 11 residues long. CDR3 sequence: CASRLTGELFF. The CDR3 region has the DNA TGTGCCAGCAGACTCACCGGGGAGCTGTTTTTT.

This clonotype was recorded many times. This chain links TRBV29-1 with TRBJ2-3; TRBD1 agrees at 7 bases. The CDR3 spans 15 residues. CDR1 is SQVTM, CDR2 ANQGSEA, per germline. Unmatched junction bases numbered 10, after V lost 7 bases and J lost 0 bases. The CDR3 region is CSGRKGASSTDTQYF. CDR3 in DNA: TGCAGCGGCCGTAAGGGGGCTTCTAGCACAGATACGCAGTATTTT.

The chain has TRBV7-6 and TRBJ1-1, with 9 bases that match TRBD1. V shed 5 bases, J shed 2 bases, and the junction held 3 bases outside the gene matches. The CDR3 loop spans 14 amino acids. Germline V CDR1 and CDR2: SGHVS, FNYEAQ. The CDR3 coding sequence is TGTGCCAGCAGCCACACAGGGGGCAACACTGAAGCTTTCTTT. Its translation: CASSHTGGNTEAFF.

The sample holds one count of this clonotype. This chain connects TRBV5-1 to TRBJ2-5, with TRBD2 matching 11 bases. The CDR3 is 15 amino acids. Germline values: CDR1 SGHRS, CDR2 YFSETQ. Losses at the gene ends were 4 bases for V and 6 bases for J; bases not matched to a gene: 8. The CDR3, as DNA: TGCGCCAGCAGCGCCGGGACTAGCGGCTACCAGACCCAGTACTTC. Translated, it gives CASSAGTSGYQTQYF.

V gene TRBV5-5 combines with J gene TRBJ2-7; D perhaps matches TRBD1 (5 bases). Germline V gene sequence: CDR1 SGHKS, CDR2 YYEKEE (reference sequence). The CDR3 runs to 16 residues. Trimming stripped 0 bases from V and 3 bases from J, with 16 bases between. The CDR3 DNA is TGTGCCAGCAGCTTGGCCGTAGGACCGCAGGGCTACGAGCAGTACTTC. Translating it yields CASSLAVGPQGYEQYF.

This clonotype was detected once. The genes are TRBV7-9 and TRBJ2-3; 14 bases match TRBD2. The CDR3 is made up of 16 amino acids. The V gene end was trimmed by 3 bases and the J gene end by 4 bases; junction bases not matched to a gene: 3. Germline-derived CDR1 and CDR2 are SEHNR and FQNEAQ (reference sequence). In nucleotides, the CDR3 is TGTGCCAGCAGCTTGACTAGCGGGAGGGCCGCAGATACGCAGTATTTT. Its protein product is CASSLTSGRAADTQYF.

About this clonotype: A read error may account for a junction end that differs from germline. The chain uses TRBV9 and TRBJ1-1; D is ambiguous. Germline V gene lookup returns CDR1 SGDLS and CDR2 YYNGEE. The CDR3 contains 12 residues. The CDR3 DNA follows: TGTGCCAGCAGCGCCACATTGACTGAAGATTTCTTT. This codes for CASSATLTEDFF.

This clonotype was picked up many times. This chain connects TRBV12-3 or TRBV12-4 to TRBJ2-1, with D unclear. CDR3 size: 12 residues. The V end was cut by 3 bases, the J end by 7 bases, with 7 bases between. The CDR3, as DNA: TGTGCCAGCAGTTTGCTAAGGAATGAGCAGTTCTTC. It encodes CASSLLRNEQFF.

This chain uses TRBV4-1 with TRBJ2-1, with a weak D call TRBD2 (7 bases). The CDR3 has 12 amino acids. Germline lookup yields CDR1 MGHRA and CDR2 YSYEKL. CDR3 nucleotides: TGCGATGGGGGAGGGGGTGGCAATGAGCAGTTCTTC. Translated: CDGGGGGNEQFF.

The chain is built from TRBV5-4 and TRBJ2-2; TRBD2 might be the D (5 bases). The ends were cut back, 4 bases at V and 1 base at J, with 11 bases in the middle. Looked up from germline, CDR1 is SGHNT and CDR2 is YYREEE (reference sequence). This CDR3 region has 15 residues. CDR3 nucleotides: TGTGCCAGCAGCCGGGGAGAAATGAACACCGGGGAGCTGTTTTTT. This encodes CASSRGEMNTGELFF.

This sequence joins TRBV5-5 and TRBJ1-1, with 7 bases identical to TRBD1. Germline V gene lookup returns CDR1 SGHKS and CDR2 YYEKEE (reference sequence). V trimming: 4 bases; J trimming: 4 bases; junction bases outside the gene matches: 7. The length of the CDR3 is 14 residues. The CDR3 loop is CASSPRQGGTEAFF. CDR3 nucleotides: TGTGCCAGCAGCCCGAGACAGGGAGGCACTGAAGCTTTCTTT.

The rearrangement joins TRBV30 to TRBJ1-2, with D maybe TRBD1 (6 bases). This CDR3 spans 13 amino acids. Germline assignment: CDR1 GTSNPN and CDR2 SVGIG (reference sequence). Trimming removed 1 base at V and 7 bases at J, with 13 bases between. The CDR3 region is CAWSEGAQGGYTF. For the CDR3, the DNA is TGTGCCTGGAGTGAAGGGGCACAGGGTGGCTACACCTTC.

A few counts support this clonotype. The chain has TRBV7-3 and TRBJ1-6; 9 positions agree with TRBD1. Germline V gene data show CDR1 as SGHTA and CDR2 as FQGTGA. After removal of 6 bases from V and 7 bases from J, the junction contained 4 bases not matched to a gene. This CDR3 contains 14 residues. CDR3 nucleotide sequence: TGTGCCAGCAGAAGGGACAGGGTGAATTCACCCCTCCACTTT. Encoded protein: CASRRDRVNSPLHF. The full variable domain, in which reference TRBV7-3 and TRBJ1-6 provide the parts outside the CDR3, is GAGVSQTPSNKVTEKGKYVELRCDPISGHTALYWYRQSLGQGPEFLIYFQGTGAADDSGLPNDRFFAVRPEGSVSTLKIQRTERGDSAVYLCASRRDRVNSPLHFGNGTRLTVT.

The chain links TRBV7-2 to TRBJ1-2; TRBD1 is a possible D gene (5 bases). V lost 2 bases and J 2 bases, leaving 21 bases between the germline ends. There are 18 residues in the CDR3. CDR1 is SGHTA, CDR2 FQGNSA, per germline. The CDR3 sequence is CASSLPGVLQGSNYGYTF. CDR3 in DNA: TGTGCCAGCAGCTTACCCGGTGTTCTCCAGGGCTCCAACTATGGCTACACCTTC.

This clonotype has only a few counts. The chain couples TRBV5-5 to TRBJ2-7; D is unresolved. This CDR3 region has 14 residues. Trimming removed 6 bases at V and 2 bases at J, with 15 bases between. Germline V gene lookup returns CDR1 SGHKS and CDR2 YYEKEE (reference sequence). CDR3 loop: CASIDSFGAYEQYF. The CDR3 DNA sequence: TGTGCCAGCATCGACTCCTTCGGCGCCTACGAGCAGTACTTC. Combining the CDR3 with reference TRBV5-5 and TRBJ2-7 gives the whole variable domain DAGVTQSPTHLIKTRGQQVTLRCSPISGHKSVSWYQQVLGQGPQFIFQYYEKEERGRGNFPDRFSARQFPNYSSELNVNALLLGDSALYLCASIDSFGAYEQYFGPGTRLTVT.

This clonotype has a handful of counts. CDR3 loop: CASREYRGSSYNSPLHF. CDR3 in DNA: TGTGCCAGCCGAGAGTACAGGGGGAGCTCCTATAATTCACCCCTCCACTTT. J is TRBJ1-6 and V is TRBV25-1, with 8 bases matching TRBD1. V shed 8 bases and J 0 bases; nucleotides not matched to a gene: 9. Germline-derived CDR1 and CDR2 are MGHDK and SYGVNS. The CDR3 is 17 residues long.

This clonotype was counted between two and nine times. The chain couples TRBV18 to TRBJ2-5, with D unclear. Germline CDR1 and CDR2: KGHSH and LQKENI. V dropped 2 bases and J dropped 1 base, with 8 bases sitting between them. The CDR3 runs to 14 residues. In DNA, the CDR3 is TGTGCCAGCTCACCAATAGAAGTCCAAGAGACCCAGTACTTC. Its translation is CASSPIEVQETQYF.

V is TRBV15 and J is TRBJ2-7; D remains ambiguous. Trimming left V 1 base short and J 2 bases short, with 9 bases between. The CDR3 consists of 14 residues. CDR1 and CDR2 (germline): LNHNV, YYDKDF (reference sequence). The CDR3 nucleotides read TGTGCCACCAGCAGAGGCGGAAGCACCTACGAGCAGTACTTC. Encoded protein: CATSRGGSTYEQYF.

The gene calls are TRBV12-3 or TRBV12-4 and TRBJ2-7, with D possibly TRBD1 on 6 matching bases. V was trimmed by 6 bases and J by 2 bases, leaving 14 bases between them. The CDR3 consists of 14 residues. CDR3 in amino acids: CASRRDRRAYEQYF. In nucleotides, the CDR3 is TGTGCCAGCAGGCGTGACAGGCGCGCCTACGAGCAGTACTTC.

The chain recombines TRBV18 with TRBJ1-5; possible D gene TRBD1, 5 bases. The V end was cut by 6 bases, the J end by 7 bases, with 13 bases between. Germline CDR1 reads KGHSH; CDR2 reads LQKENI. The CDR3 contains 13 residues. CDR3 loop: CASSQGLEQPQHF. CDR3 DNA sequence: TGTGCCAGCTCGCAGGGATTAGAGCAGCCCCAGCATTTT.

The genes are TRBV5-6 and TRBJ2-7; D unresolved. V was shortened by 3 bases and J by 2 bases, with 18 bases between the two germline ends. This CDR3 is built from 16 residues. Germline loops: CDR1 SGHDT, CDR2 YYEEEE. In DNA form, the CDR3 reads TGTGCCAGCAGCTCCTCGACCACCTCTGGCCCCTACGAGCAGTACTTC. Protein: CASSSSTTSGPYEQYF. Together with reference TRBV5-6 and TRBJ2-7, the CDR3 gives the full variable domain: DAGVTQSPTHLIKTRGQQVTLRCSPKSGHDTVSWYQQALGQGPQFIFQYYEEEERQRGNFPDRFSGHQFPNYSSELNVNALLLGDSALYLCASSSSTTSGPYEQYFGPGTRLTVT.

This clonotype appeared a few times. V usage is TRBV12-3 or TRBV12-4 and J usage is TRBJ2-3, with D possibly being TRBD2 (6 bases). V lost 5 bases, J lost 1 base, and 22 bases lay in between. The CDR3 sequence is 18 residues long. The chain's CDR3 is CASSARVGSLGGTDTQYF. In DNA, the CDR3 is TGTGCCAGCAGTGCCCGTGTCGGGAGCCTGGGTGGCACAGATACGCAGTATTTT.

Only a few counts were recorded for this clonotype. The rearrangement joins TRBV20-1 to TRBJ1-2; a possible D gene is TRBD1 (6 bases). V lost 6 bases and J lost 5, with 19 bases in between. CDR1 and CDR2 (germline): DFQATT, SNEGSKA (reference sequence). CDR3 length: 14 amino acids. CDR3 protein: CSAAGPGDSYGYTF. The CDR3 DNA sequence: TGCAGTGCCGCGGGGCCAGGGGATTCTTATGGCTACACCTTC.

This chain connects TRBV20-1 to TRBJ1-2, with D hard to call. The CDR3 length is 13 residues. Germline CDR1 and CDR2: DFQATT and SNEGSKA (reference sequence). The V end was cut by 0 bases, the J end by 3 bases, with 8 bases between. This chain's CDR3 is CSARDTGHYGYTF. The CDR3 bases are TGCAGTGCTAGAGACACCGGGCACTATGGCTACACCTTC.